The present entry profiles one T cell receptor beta chain with its context. RNA totalling roughly 0.45 to 1 ug underwent reverse transcription with random hexamers. The CDR3 of TCR beta was amplified by immunoSEQ multiplex PCR across 54 Vbeta and 13 Jbeta. TCRdb reanalysed the immunoSEQ multiplex PCR reads using MiXCR and keeps one entry per CDR3 protein. The sample consists of about 200,000 distinct CDR3 sequences, about 95% of them appearing once. The data are from a study of CD8 T cells in Susac syndrome. TCR beta sequencing was performed on blood CD8+ and CD4+ T cells. TEMRA cells were FACS-enriched, and CD8+ and CD4+ T cells were isolated negatively. Germline V gene lookup returns CDR1 GTSNPN and CDR2 SVGIG (reference sequence). Trimming removed 2 bases from V and 0 bases from J; junction bases left unmatched: 16. The CDR3 runs to 19 residues.

Sample: CD4+ T cells from PBMCs. This receptor was taken from a human donor with multiple sclerosis. This chain connects TRBV30 to TRBJ2-1, with TRBD2 matching 7 bases. The CDR3 coding sequence is TGTGCCTGGAGTTCAGGAACCCCAAGCCCGGGGGGCTCCTACAATGAGCAGTTCTTC. As protein: CAWSSGTPSPGGSYNEQFF. Together with reference TRBV30 and TRBJ2-1, the CDR3 gives the full variable domain: SQTIHQWPATLVQPVGSPLSLECTVEGTSNPNLYWYRQAAGRGLQLLFYSVGIGQISSEVPQNLSASRPQDRQFILSSKKLLLSDSGFYLCAWSSGTPSPGGSYNEQFFGPGTRLTVL.